The entry below gives a single T cell receptor beta chain sequence along with its context. Its target antigen remains unknown. Base qualities are not recorded, but no much larger clone differs from it by a single base. For CDR1 and CDR2, the germline V gene (reference sequence) lists LNHDA and SQIVND. Measured from the cysteine to the phenylalanine, the CDR3 is 13 residues long. The kept DNA is CDR3 alone, 39 bases in frame from the first base. Relative to germline, V is 4 bases shorter and J is 3 bases shorter, with 10 bases between their ends. The sample belongs to a study of OX40 agonist ivuxolimab in advanced cancers. As for the study more broadly: Ivuxolimab was an agonistic, fully human IgG2 monoclonal antibody directed against OX40 (CD134), a costimulatory receptor. Partial responses occurred in three dose-escalation patients: two with cutaneous melanoma and one with hepatocellular carcinoma. Patients were allowed to have had prior anti-PD-1, anti-PD-L1 or anti-CTLA-4 therapy, and roughly 40% of the dose-escalation patients had previously received checkpoint inhibitors. In the dose-escalation cohort, around four fifths of patients were male, and the mean age was 60 years with a range of about 20 to 79. Intravenous ivuxolimab was administered to patients every 2 weeks at six dose levels: 0.01, 0.1, 0.3, 1.5, 3 and 10 mg/kg. Peripheral TCRbeta sequencing was intended to test whether TCR sequence diversity was altered and clonal T-cell expansion was caused by ivuxolimab. Of the 50 to 55 dose-escalation patients, hepatocellular carcinoma was present in approximately 20, melanoma in around 15, renal cell carcinoma in 9 and head and neck cancer in 9. The paper covers the monotherapy dose-escalation part of the phase I ivuxolimab trial, which included N of about 56 patients. Here is what the overall study found, with its caveats: Antigen specificity was not determined for the clonally expanded peripheral T cells. At doses of 0.1 to 3.0 mg/kg, clonal expansion of both CD4+ and CD8+ T cells in blood was seen between baseline and week 6. In the 0.1-3.0 mg/kg groups, partial responders were among the patients with the lowest normalized peripheral clonal expansion, particularly in CD8+ T cells. Low levels of normalized T-cell clonal expansion were also seen in some patients who did not respond. After ivuxolimab, CD8+ T cells had more expanded clones than CD4+ T cells on average.

Genomic DNA was extracted from sorted cells for sequencing of the TCRbeta CDR3 region. TCRbeta CDR3 regions were sequenced using the immunoSEQ Assay. TCRdb limited this immuneACCESS table to in-frame rearrangements with V and J called. A share of clones is missing; checked studies link under half to unresolved V genes, and the rest is unexplained. This sample gives some 23,000 clones in total; 80% to 85% of them show up just once. The ten largest make up approximately 13% of the sample. The trial excluded patients who had a history of autoimmune disease or who were on systemic immunosuppression. Peripheral blood for TCR sequencing was collected from all dose cohorts at baseline, on cycle 4 day 1, and on cycle 7 day 1. Samples came from an open-label, multicenter, first-in-human phase I dose-escalation trial of ivuxolimab. The trial enrolled adults with locally advanced or metastatic head and neck squamous cell, hepatocellular, melanoma or renal cell carcinoma. CD4+ and CD8+ T cells were sorted separately from peripheral blood before TCR sequencing.

The sequences come from CD4+ or CD8+ T cells sorted from blood, collected in a trial of the OX40 agonist ivuxolimab. The rearranged chain carries TRBV19 and TRBJ2-7, with a tentative D gene TRBD2 over 6 matching bases. The receptor was derived from an adult with an advanced solid tumor such as melanoma, head and neck, liver or kidney cancer. The CDR3 in this case is CASSSGVNYEQYF. The DNA reads TGTGCCAGTAGTAGCGGGGTAAACTACGAGCAGTACTTC.